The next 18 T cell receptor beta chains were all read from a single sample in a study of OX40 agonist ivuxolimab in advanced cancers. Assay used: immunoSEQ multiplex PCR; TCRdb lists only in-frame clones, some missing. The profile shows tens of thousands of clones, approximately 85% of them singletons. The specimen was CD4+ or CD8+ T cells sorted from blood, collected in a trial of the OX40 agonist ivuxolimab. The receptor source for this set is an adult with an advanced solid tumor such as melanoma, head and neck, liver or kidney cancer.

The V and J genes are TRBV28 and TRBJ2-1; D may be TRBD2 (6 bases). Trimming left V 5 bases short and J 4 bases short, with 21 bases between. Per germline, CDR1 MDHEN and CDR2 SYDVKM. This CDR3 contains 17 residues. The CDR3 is CASSGLEGGQIYNEQFF. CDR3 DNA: TGTGCCAGCAGTGGTTTGGAGGGAGGACAAATTTACAATGAGCAGTTCTTC. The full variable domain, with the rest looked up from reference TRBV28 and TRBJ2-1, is DVKVTQSSRYLVKRTGEKVFLECVQDMDHENMFWYRQDPGLGLRLIYFSYDVKMKEKGDIPEGYSVSREKKERFSLILESASTNQTSMYLCASSGLEGGQIYNEQFFGPGTRLTVL.

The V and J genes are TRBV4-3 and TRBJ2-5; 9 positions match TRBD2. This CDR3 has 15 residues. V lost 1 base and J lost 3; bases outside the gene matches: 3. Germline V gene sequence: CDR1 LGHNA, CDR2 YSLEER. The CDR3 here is CASSQGTSAKETQYF. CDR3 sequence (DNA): TGCGCCAGCAGCCAAGGGACTAGCGCAAAAGAGACCCAGTACTTC.

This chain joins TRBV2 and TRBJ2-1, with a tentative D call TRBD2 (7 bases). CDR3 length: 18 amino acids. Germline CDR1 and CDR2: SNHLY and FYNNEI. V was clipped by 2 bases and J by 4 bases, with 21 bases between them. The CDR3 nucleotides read TGTGCCAGCAGTGAAAGTACGACTCGGGGGGCTAGTTACAATGAGCAGTTCTTC. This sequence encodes CASSESTTRGASYNEQFF.

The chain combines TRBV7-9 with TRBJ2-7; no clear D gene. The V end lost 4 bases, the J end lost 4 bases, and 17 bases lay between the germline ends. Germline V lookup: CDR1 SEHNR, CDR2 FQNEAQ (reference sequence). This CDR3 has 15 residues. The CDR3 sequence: CASSSPDSSKYEQYF. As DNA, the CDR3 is TGTGCCAGCAGCTCCCCCGACTCGAGTAAATACGAGCAGTACTTC.

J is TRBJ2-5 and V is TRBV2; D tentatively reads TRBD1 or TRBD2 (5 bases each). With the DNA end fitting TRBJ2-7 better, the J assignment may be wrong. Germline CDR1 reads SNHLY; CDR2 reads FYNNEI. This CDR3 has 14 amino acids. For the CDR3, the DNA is TGTGCCAGCAGCGAGGACTGGGGCAGGGTCGAGCAGTACTTC. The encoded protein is CASSEDWGRVEQYF.

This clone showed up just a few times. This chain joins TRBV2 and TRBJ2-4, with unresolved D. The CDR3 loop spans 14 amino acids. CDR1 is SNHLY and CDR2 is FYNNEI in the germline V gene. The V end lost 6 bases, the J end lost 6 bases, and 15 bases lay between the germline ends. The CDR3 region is CASRRSGLLNIQYF. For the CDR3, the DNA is TGTGCCAGCAGAAGGTCCGGGCTCCTAAACATTCAGTACTTC.

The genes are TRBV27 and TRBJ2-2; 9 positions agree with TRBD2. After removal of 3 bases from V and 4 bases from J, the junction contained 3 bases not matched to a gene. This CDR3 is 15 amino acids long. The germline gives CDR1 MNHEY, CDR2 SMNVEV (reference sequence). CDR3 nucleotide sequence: TGTGCCAGCAGTTTTAGCGGGAGAAGCACCGGGGAGCTGTTTTTT. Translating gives CASSFSGRSTGELFF.

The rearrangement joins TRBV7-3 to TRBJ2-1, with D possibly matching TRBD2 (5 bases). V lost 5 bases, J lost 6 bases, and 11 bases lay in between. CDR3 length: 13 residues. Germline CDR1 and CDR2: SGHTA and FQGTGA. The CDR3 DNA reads TGTGCCAGCAGCCCACAAACTAGCAATGAGCAGTTCTTC. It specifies CASSPQTSNEQFF.

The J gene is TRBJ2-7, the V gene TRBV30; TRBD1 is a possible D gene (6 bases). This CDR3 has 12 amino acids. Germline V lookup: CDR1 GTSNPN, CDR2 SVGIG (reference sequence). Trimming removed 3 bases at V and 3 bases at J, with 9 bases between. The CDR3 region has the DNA TGTGCCTGGAGCCCCAGGGGCTACGAGCAGTACTTC. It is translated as CAWSPRGYEQYF.

CDR3 in amino acids: CASSELGTGELFF. The CDR3 coding sequence is TGTGCCAGCAGTGAACTAGGCACCGGGGAGCTGTTTTTT. The rearrangement links TRBV6-1 to TRBJ2-2; D call uncertain. Germline CDR1 reads MNHNS; CDR2 reads SASEGT. Trimming removed 2 bases at V and 4 bases at J, with 5 bases between. The CDR3 is 13 residues long.

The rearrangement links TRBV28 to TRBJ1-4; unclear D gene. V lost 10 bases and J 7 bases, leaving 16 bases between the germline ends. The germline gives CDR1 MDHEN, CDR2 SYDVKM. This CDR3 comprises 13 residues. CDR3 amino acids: CATRLPGVEKLFF. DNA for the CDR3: TGTGCCACCAGGCTTCCCGGGGTTGAAAAACTGTTTTTT. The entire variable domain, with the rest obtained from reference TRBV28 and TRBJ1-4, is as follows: DVKVTQSSRYLVKRTGEKVFLECVQDMDHENMFWYRQDPGLGLRLIYFSYDVKMKEKGDIPEGYSVSREKKERFSLILESASTNQTSMYLCATRLPGVEKLFFGSGTQLSVL.

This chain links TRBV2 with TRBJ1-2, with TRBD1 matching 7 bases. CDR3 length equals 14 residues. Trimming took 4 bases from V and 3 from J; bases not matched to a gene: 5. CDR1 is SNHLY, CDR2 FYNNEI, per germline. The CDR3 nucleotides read TGTGCCAGCAGTGCTACAGGGGAGGACTATGGCTACACCTTC. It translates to CASSATGEDYGYTF.

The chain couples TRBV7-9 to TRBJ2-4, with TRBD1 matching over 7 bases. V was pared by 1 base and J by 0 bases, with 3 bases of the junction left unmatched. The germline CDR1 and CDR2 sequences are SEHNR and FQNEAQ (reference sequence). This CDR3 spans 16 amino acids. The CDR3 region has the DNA TGTGCCAGCAGCTTAGAGACAGGGCTAGCCAAAAACATTCAGTACTTC. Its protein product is CASSLETGLAKNIQYF.

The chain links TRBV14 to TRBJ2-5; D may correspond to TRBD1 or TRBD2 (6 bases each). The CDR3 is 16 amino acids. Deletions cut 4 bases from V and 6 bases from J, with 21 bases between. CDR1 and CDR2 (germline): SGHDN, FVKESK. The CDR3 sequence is CASSPNLGGRGKTQYF. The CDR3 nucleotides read TGTGCCAGCAGCCCCAATCTCGGGGGCAGGGGAAAGACCCAGTACTTC.

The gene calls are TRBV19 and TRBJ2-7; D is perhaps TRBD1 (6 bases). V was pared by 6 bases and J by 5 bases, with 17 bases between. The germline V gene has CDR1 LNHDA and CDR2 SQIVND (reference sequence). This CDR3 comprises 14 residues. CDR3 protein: CASSQTGPGDEQYF. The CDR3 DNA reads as TGTGCCAGTAGCCAGACAGGCCCCGGAGACGAGCAGTACTTC.

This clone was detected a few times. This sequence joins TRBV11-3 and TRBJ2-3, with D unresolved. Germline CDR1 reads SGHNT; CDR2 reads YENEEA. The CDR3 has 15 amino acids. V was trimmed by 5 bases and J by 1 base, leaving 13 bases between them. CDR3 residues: CASSSPFRGTDTQYF. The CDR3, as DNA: TGTGCCAGCAGCAGCCCCTTTCGGGGCACAGATACGCAGTATTTT.

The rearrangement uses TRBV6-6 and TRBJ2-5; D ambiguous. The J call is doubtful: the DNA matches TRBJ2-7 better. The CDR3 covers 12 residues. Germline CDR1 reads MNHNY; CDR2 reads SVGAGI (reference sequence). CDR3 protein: CASRSTAYEQYF. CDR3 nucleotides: TGTGCCAGCAGATCGACGGCATACGAGCAGTACTTC.

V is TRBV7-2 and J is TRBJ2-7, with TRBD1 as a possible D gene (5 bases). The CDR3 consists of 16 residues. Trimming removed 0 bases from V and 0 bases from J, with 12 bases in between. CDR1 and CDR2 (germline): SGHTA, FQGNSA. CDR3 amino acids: CASSLAGRDSSYEQYF. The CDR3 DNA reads TGTGCCAGCAGCTTAGCTGGGCGCGACAGCTCCTACGAGCAGTACTTC.